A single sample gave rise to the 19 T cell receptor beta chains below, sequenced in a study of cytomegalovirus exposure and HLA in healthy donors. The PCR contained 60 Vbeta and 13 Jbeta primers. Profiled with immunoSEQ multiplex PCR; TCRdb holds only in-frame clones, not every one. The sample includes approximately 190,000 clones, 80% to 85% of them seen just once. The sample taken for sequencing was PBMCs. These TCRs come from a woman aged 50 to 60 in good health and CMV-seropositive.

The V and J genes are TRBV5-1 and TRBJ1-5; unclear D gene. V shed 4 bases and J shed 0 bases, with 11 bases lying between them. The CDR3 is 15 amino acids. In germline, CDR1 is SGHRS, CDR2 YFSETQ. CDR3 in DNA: TGCGCCAGCAGCCCGTCCGGCGGTAGCAATCAGCCCCAGCATTTT. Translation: CASSPSGGSNQPQHF.

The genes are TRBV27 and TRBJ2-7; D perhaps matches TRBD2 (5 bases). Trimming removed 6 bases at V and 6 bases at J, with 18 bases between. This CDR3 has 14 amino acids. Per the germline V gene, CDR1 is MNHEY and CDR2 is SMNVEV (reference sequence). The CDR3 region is CASSPTSGRGEQYF. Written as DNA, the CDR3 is TGTGCCAGCAGCCCAACGAGCGGTCGTGGCGAGCAGTACTTC.

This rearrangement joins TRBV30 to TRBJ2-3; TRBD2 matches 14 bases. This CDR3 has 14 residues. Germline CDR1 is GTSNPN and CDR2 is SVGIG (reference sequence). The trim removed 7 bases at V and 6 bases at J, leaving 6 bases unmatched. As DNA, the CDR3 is TGTGCCTCACTCCGACTAGCGGGAGGGGATACGCAGTATTTT. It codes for CASLRLAGGDTQYF.

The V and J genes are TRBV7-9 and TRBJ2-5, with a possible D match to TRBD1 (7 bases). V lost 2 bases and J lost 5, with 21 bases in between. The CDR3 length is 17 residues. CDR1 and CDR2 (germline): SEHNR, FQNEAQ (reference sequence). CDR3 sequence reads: CASSLRGRTGESETQYF. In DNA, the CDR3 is TGTGCCAGCAGCTTAAGGGGGAGGACAGGAGAGTCGGAGACCCAGTACTTC.

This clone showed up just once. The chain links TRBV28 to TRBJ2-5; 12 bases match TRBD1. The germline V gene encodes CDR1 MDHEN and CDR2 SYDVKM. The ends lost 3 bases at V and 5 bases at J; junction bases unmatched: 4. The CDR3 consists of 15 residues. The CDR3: CASSFGGQGAETQYF. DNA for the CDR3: TGTGCCAGCAGTTTTGGGGGACAGGGGGCGGAGACCCAGTACTTC. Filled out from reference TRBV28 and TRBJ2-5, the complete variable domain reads DVKVTQSSRYLVKRTGEKVFLECVQDMDHENMFWYRQDPGLGLRLIYFSYDVKMKEKGDIPEGYSVSREKKERFSLILESASTNQTSMYLCASSFGGQGAETQYFGPGTRLLVL.

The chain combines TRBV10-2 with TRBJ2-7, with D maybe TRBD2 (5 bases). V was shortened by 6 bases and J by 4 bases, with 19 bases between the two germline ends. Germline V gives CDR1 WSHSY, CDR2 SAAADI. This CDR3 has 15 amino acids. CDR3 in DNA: TGCGCCAGCAGCCCGCTTCCCGGCGGGCAGTACGAGCAGTACTTC. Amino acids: CASSPLPGGQYEQYF.

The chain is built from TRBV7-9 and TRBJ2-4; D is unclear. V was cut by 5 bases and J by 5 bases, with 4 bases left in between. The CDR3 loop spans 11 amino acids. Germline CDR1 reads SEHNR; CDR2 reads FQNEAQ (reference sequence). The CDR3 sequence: CASSTENIQYF. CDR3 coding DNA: TGTGCCAGCAGCACAGAAAACATTCAGTACTTC.

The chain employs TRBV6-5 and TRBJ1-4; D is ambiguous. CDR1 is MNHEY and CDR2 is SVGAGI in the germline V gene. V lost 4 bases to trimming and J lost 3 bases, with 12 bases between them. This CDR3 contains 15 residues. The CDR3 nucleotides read TGTGCCAGCAGTTCAGAAGGAGCCTCTAATGAAAAACTGTTTTTT. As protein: CASSSEGASNEKLFF.

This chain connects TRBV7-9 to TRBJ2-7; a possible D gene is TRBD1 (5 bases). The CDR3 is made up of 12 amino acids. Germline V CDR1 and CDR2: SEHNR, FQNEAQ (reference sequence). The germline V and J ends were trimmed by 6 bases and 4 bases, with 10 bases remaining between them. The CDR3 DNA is TGTGCCAGCAGGGGGCAGGGTTACGAGCAGTACTTC. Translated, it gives CASRGQGYEQYF.

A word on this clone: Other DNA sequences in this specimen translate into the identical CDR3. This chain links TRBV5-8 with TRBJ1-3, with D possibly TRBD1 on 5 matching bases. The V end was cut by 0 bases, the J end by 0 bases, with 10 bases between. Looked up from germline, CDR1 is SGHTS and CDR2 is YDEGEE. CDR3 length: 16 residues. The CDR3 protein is CASSLANRYSGNTIYF. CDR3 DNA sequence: TGTGCCAGCAGCTTGGCCAACAGGTACTCTGGAAACACCATATATTTT.

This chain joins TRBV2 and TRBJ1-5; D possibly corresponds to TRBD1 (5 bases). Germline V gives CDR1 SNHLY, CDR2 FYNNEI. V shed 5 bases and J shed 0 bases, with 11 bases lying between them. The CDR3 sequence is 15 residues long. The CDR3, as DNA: TGTGCCAGCAGTCCTGGACAAATTAGCAATCAGCCCCAGCATTTT. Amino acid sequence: CASSPGQISNQPQHF.

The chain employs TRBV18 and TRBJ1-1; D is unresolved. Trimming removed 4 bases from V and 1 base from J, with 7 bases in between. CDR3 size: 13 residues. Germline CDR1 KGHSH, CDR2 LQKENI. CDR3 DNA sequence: TGTGCCAGCTCACGGACTACGAACACTGAAGCTTTCTTT. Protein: CASSRTTNTEAFF.

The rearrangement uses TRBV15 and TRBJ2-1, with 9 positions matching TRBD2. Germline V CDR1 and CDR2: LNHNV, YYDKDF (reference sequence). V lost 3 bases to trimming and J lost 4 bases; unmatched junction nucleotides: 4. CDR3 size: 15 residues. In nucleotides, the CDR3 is TGTGCCACCAGCAGGAGAGCGGGAGGATACAATGAGCAGTTCTTC. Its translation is CATSRRAGGYNEQFF.

CDR3 sequence: CAHSVGGGYGEKLFF. As DNA, the CDR3 is TGTGCCCATTCAGTGGGAGGGGGATATGGTGAAAAACTGTTTTTT. The chain recombines TRBV28 with TRBJ1-4; D possibly corresponds to TRBD1 (6 bases). V lost 11 bases to trimming and J lost 7 bases, with 23 bases between them. The length of the CDR3 is 15 residues. The germline V gene has CDR1 MDHEN and CDR2 SYDVKM.

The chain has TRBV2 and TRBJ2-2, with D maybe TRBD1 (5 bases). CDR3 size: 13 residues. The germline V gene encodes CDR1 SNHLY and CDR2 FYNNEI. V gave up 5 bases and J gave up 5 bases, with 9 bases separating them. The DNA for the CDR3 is TGTGCCAGCAGTATGACAGAGACCGGGGAGCTGTTTTTT. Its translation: CASSMTETGELFF.

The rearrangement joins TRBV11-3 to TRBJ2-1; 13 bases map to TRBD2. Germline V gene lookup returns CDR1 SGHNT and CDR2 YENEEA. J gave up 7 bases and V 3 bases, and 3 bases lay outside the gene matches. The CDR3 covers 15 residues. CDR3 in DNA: TGTGCCAGCAGCTTTGGGACTAGCGGGATTAATGAGCAGTTCTTC. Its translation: CASSFGTSGINEQFF.

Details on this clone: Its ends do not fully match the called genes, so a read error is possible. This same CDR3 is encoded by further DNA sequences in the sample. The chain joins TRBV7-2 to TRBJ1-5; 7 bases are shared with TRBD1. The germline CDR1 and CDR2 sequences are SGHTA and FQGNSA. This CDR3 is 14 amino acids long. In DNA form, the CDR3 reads TGTGCCAGCAGTTTAGGCAGGGGGAATCAGCCCCAGCATTTT. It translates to CASSLGRGNQPQHF.

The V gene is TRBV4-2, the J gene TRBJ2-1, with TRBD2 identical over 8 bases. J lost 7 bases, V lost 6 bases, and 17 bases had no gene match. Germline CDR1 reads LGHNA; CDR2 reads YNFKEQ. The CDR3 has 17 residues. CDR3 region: CASSHPGGGLGSNEQFF. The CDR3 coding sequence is TGTGCCAGCAGTCATCCTGGGGGGGGACTAGGCAGTAATGAGCAGTTCTTC.

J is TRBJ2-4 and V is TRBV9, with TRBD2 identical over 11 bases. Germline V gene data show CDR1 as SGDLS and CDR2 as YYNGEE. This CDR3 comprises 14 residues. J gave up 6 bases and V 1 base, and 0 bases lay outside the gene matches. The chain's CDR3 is CASSVTSGGNIQYF. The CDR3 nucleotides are TGTGCCAGCAGCGTAACTAGCGGGGGAAACATTCAGTACTTC.